This paragraph reports one TCR beta chain. The target of this receptor is not known. Base qualities are not recorded, but no much larger clone differs from it by a single base. Healthy HIV-negative adults with no recently reported acute infections or vaccinations were included as donors. All donors were Caucasian adults living in Nashville, Tennessee, USA. CD4+ T cells were enriched by magnetic negative selection, after which naive cells were positively selected on CD45RA and the negative fraction was taken as the memory subset. Blood was obtained by leukapheresis, after which PBMCs were separated by Ficoll-Histopaque density gradient centrifugation and cryopreserved in liquid nitrogen vapor phase. Analytical flow cytometry was used to check the purity and quantity of each magnetically sorted T cell population. Genomic DNA was isolated from every sorted fraction and measured by UV absorbance on a Nanodrop 2000c.

The data derive from a study of shared clonotypes between healthy human individuals (dated by TCRdb to 2020 to 2022). Regarding the complete study: Three men and two women, aged 18 to 49 years, made up the cohort. For each donor, three plates each were used for CD4 naive and CD4 memory, two plates were used for CD8 naive, and one plate was used for CD8 memory. Blood TCR repertoires of roughly 5 healthy adults were deeply sequenced to estimate repertoire size and the extent of clonotype sharing between individuals. To increase sequencing depth and limit assay-specific biases, TCR repertoire library preparation and sequencing were carried out by different laboratories using diverse techniques. Per donor, leukapheresis produced somewhere between about 0.94 and 8.9 billion PBMCs.

Using the deep immunoSEQ assay, TCR CDR3 regions were amplified from genomic DNA by multiplex PCR. Extracted genomic DNA from each cell subset was distributed evenly across all wells of several immunoSEQ 96-well plates, and each plate was treated as a replicate. Each replicate PCR for sorted subsets received 150 to 250 ng genomic DNA, equal to about 30,000 T cell genomes. Purified libraries were quantified with a Qubit 3.0 fluorometer, sized on a Bioanalyzer 2100, and re-quantified with the KAPA Library Quantification kit. Each immunoSEQ 96-well plate was sequenced on its own single-read 150-cycle Illumina NextSeq 550 flow cell. As for the authors' bioinformatics: Because the immunoSEQ output held only junctional sequences and lacked quality scores, the filtering could not match the filtering applied to full-length reads. Sequences were annotated with PyIR, a Python wrapper for IgBLAST v1.9, and V/J genes and CDR3 were assigned using IMGT germline references. Reads were removed for weak V/J assignments (E-value above 1e-6), missing CDR3, stop codons, out-of-frame junctions, or ambiguous translated residues. A V3J clonotype was defined by an identical inferred V gene, J gene, and CDR3 amino acid sequence. Percentage overlap between repertoires was calculated by dividing the number of shared unique clonotypes by the size of the smaller repertoire. Three approaches were used to assess repertoire richness: RTK rarefaction, the Chao1 estimator, and Recon v2.1 estimates of unobserved clonotypes. Generation probabilities for all TCRbeta clonotypes obtained by the gDNA method from a handful of donors were computed using OLGA. As stored in TCRdb, this immuneACCESS dataset retains in-frame rearrangements with V and J assigned. A fraction of the clones does not appear; measured against another copy, unresolved V genes explain less than half of the discrepancy, and the remainder lacks a known reason. V, J and clone size were drawn from that table, and D and trimming were deduced from the DNA. For this sample the table gives 2,100,000 or so clones, of which approximately 94% were detected only once. The ten largest make up roughly 0.13% of the sample.

Inclusive of the bounding cysteine and phenylalanine, the CDR3 is 15 residues long. Of the read, only the CDR3 DNA is kept; its 45 bases are in frame from base 1. V ends up 3 bases short and J 2 bases short, with an unmatched junction base count of 3. The CDR1 and CDR2 encoded by the germline V gene are ENHRY and SYGVKD. What the authors observed across the whole study: Sampling was limited to blood, and TCR repertoires in tissue likely differ from TCR repertoires in blood. Pairwise subsampling led to the expectation that sequencing depth would affect the degree of clonotype sharing among donors. Naive subsets generally had larger estimated clonotype richness than memory subsets. The genetic and exposure-history diversity represented was limited by the small number of donors. Sharing across several donors was observed for approximately 5% of naive CD4, less than 4% of naive CD8, over 2% of memory CD4, and less than 0.45% of memory CD8 clonotypes. Even with the large sequencing depth, rarefaction of the sorted-subset datasets indicated that sequencing was incomplete. Clonotypes shared by all four sorted-subset donors showed higher generation probabilities than non-shared clonotypes.

The rearranged segments are TRBV10-3 and TRBJ1-4; TRBD1 matches 7 bases in the middle. Sequenced material: naive CD4+ T cells sorted from blood. The cell subset or site label here, explained by the study, means: CD45RA+ positively selected. This receptor was identified in a man between 18 and 29 years old in good health. The CDR3 region has the sequence CAISDLTGTNEKLFF. The nucleotide sequence reads TGTGCCATCAGTGATTTGACAGGGACTAATGAAAAACTGTTTTTT.